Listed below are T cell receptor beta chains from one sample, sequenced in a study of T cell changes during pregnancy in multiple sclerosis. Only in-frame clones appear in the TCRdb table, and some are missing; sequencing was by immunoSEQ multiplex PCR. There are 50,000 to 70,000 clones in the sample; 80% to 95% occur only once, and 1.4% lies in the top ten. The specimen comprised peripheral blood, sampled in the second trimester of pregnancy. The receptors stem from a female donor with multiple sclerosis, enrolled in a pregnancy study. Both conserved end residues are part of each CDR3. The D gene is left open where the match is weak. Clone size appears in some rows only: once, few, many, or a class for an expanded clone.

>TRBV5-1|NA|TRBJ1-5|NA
TGCGCCAGCAGCCGGGGGGGGGTTAATCAGCCCCAGCATTTT
CASSRGGVNQPQHF
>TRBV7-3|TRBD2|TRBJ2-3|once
TGTGCCAGCAGCTTTAGCGGGAGGTCCGCAGATACGCAGTATTTT
CASSFSGRSADTQYF
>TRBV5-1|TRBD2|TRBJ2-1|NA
TGCGCCAGCAGCTTAGAGCGGGAGGTCGGTGAGCAGTTCTTC
CASSLEREVGEQFF
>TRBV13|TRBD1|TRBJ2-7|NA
TGTGCCAGCAGACCGGGACAGGGTATCTACGAGCAGTACTTC
CASRPGQGIYEQYF
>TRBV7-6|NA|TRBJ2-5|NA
TGTGCCAGCAGCTTACAGGGCTTCCAAGAGACCCAGTACTTC
CASSLQGFQETQYF
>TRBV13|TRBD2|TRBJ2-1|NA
TGTGCCAGCAGCTCAGAAGCGGGGCCTTACAATGAGCAGTTCTTC
CASSSEAGPYNEQFF
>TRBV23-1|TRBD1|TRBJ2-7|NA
TGCGCCAGCAGTCCCCGACAGGGGCAGCTAGAGAGCTCCTACGAGCAGTACTTC
CASSPRQGQLESSYEQYF
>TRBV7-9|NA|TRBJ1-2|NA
TGTGCCAGCAGCCCCAGGGAATATGGCTACACCTTC
CASSPREYGYTF
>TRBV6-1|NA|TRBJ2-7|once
TGTGCCAGCAGTAGACACTACGAGCAGTACTTC
CASSRHYEQYF
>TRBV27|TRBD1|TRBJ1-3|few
TGTGCCAGCAGTTTATCGAACAGGGGTTACACCATATATTTT
CASSLSNRGYTIYF
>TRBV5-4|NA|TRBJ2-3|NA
TGTGCCAGCAGCCTACCATCAAAAAATCCCACAGATACGCAGTATTTT
CASSLPSKNPTDTQYF
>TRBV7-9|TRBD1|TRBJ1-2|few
TGTGCCATCAACGCCCCGGGACAGGGAGACTATGGCTACACCTTC
CAINAPGQGDYGYTF
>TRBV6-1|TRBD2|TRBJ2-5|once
TGTGCCAGCAGCCAAGCGGGGGGTACCCAAGAGACCCAGTACTTC
CASSQAGGTQETQYF
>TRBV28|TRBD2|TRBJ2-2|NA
TGTGCCAGCACCGGCGAGCGGGAGTTGCCCGGGGAGCTGTTTTTT
CASTGERELPGELFF
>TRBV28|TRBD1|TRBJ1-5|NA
TGTGCCAGCAGACCGACCGGGACAGGGGGCGATCAGCCCCAGCATTTT
CASRPTGTGGDQPQHF
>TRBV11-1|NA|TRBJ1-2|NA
TGTGCCAGCAGCTTCTCAGGGCGCGTAGACTATGGCTACACCTTC
CASSFSGRVDYGYTF
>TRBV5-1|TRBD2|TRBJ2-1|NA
TGCGCCAGCAGCTGGAATACACAACTTAGCGGGAGAACCTACAATGAGCAGTTCTTC
CASSWNTQLSGRTYNEQFF
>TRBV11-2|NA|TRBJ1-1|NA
TGTGCCAGCAGCTTAGGGCTCGTTCGGAACACTGAAGCTTTCTTT
CASSLGLVRNTEAFF
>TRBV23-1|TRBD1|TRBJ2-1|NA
TGCGCCAGCAGCGACAGGGGAAATGAGCAGTTCTTC
CASSDRGNEQFF
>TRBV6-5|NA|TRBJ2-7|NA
TGTGCCAGTCACCCGACGGCCGTGGGCCACGAGCAGTACTTC
CASHPTAVGHEQYF
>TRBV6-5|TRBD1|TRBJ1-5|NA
TGTGCCAGCAGTTGGGGGACAGGGGACCAGCCCCAGCATTTT
CASSWGTGDQPQHF
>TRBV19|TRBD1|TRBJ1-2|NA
TGTGCCAGTAGTATGACAGGGCTTGGCTACACCTTC
CASSMTGLGYTF
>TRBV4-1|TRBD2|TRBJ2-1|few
TGCGCCAGCAGCCAAGAGGGAGGGAATGAGCAGTTCTTC
CASSQEGGNEQFF
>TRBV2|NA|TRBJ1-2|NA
TGTGCCAGCTTAGAATGGGAGGGTGGCTACACCTTC
CASLEWEGGYTF
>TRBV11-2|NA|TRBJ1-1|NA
TGTGCCAGCAGAGGTTTGGCAGGGGCCGACGCTTTCTTT
CASRGLAGADAFF
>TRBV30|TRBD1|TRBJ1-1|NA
TGTGCCGGATCGACAGGGCTTACTGAAGCTTTCTTT
CAGSTGLTEAFF
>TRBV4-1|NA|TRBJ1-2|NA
TGCGCCAGCAGCCAAGATTGGGGGCCTAACTATGGCTACACCTTC
CASSQDWGPNYGYTF
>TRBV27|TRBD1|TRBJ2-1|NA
TGTGCCAGCAGTATTCTCGGGACAGGGTACAATGAGCAGTTCTTC
CASSILGTGYNEQFF